The subject of this entry is one T cell receptor (beta chain). Its specificity is not known. The sample is drawn from a study of T-cell memory formation after mild COVID-19. On the study more broadly: Clusters of TCRs were largely donor specific. Overall study findings and caveats: Detection of some responders pre-infection suggested pre-existing cross-reactive memory T cells participated. CM and EM subsets held most contracting CD4+ clones; EMRA held CD8+ ones. A second wave of clones peaked on day 37, and their SARS-CoV-2 specificity went unconfirmed.

MiXCR, run by TCRdb on the 5' RACE reads, gives a single entry per CDR3 protein. The sample has 390,000 or so distinct CDR3 sequences; roughly 15% are singletons. CDR3 size: 18 residues. V shed 0 bases and J shed 0 bases, with 13 bases lying between them. Germline CDR1 is SGHRS and CDR2 is YFSETQ. This sequence was found in a man younger than 35 who had mild COVID-19 (a few samples of this study predate the infection). Cell type and time point are not known. This chain links TRBV5-1 with TRBJ2-6, with D tentatively TRBD1 (6 bases). What was sequenced was PBMCs or a T cell subset sorted from them (not recorded which). This CDR3 reads CASSLAPQGASGANVLTF. In nucleotides, the CDR3 is TGCGCCAGCAGCTTGGCCCCACAGGGCGCCTCTGGGGCCAACGTCCTGACTTTC.